A selection of T cell receptor beta chains follows, all from one sample in a study of beta chain features in type 1 diabetes. Only in-frame clones appear in the TCRdb table, and some are missing; sequencing was by immunoSEQ multiplex PCR. This sample has approximately 150,000 clones, with more than 60% found just once. Sequenced input: naive CD4+ T cells from blood. These receptors all come from a man aged 30 to 39 with type 1 diabetes. The conserved cysteine and the conserved F or W are not part of the CDR3 here.

>TRBV28|TRBJ2-7
ASSLYGVGYEQY
>TRBV20-1|TRBJ2-7
SARDRGEQY
>TRBV29-1|TRBJ2-5
SVDKLAGPQETQY
>TRBV29-1|TRBJ2-7
SVWGLGSYEQY
>TRBV14|TRBJ2-1
ASSQDRVREQF
>TRBV7-9|TRBJ2-6
ASSLVHQAGANVLT
>TRBV30|TRBJ2-7
AWSVPGQYDSSYEQY
>TRBV9|TRBJ1-4
ASSVEVTQNEKLF
>TRBV9|TRBJ1-2
ASSLTVQPSNYGYT
>TRBV30|TRBJ2-1
AWSVRGYEQF
>TRBV13|TRBJ2-7
ASSPSGPNYEQY
>TRBV15|TRBJ1-2
ATSREVVNYGYT
>TRBV7-9|TRBJ1-2
ASSPTGIMYT
>TRBV5-1|TRBJ2-7
ASSTAWGQDGEQY
>TRBV29-1|TRBJ2-6
SVGLGTSGANVLT
>TRBV29-1|TRBJ2-1
SVVGPTNEQF
>TRBV30|TRBJ2-3
AWSWDSGGPDTQY
>TRBV4-3|TRBJ2-6
ASSQGRSSGANVLT
>TRBV29-1|TRBJ2-7
SGSGGQGVYEQY
>TRBV10-3|TRBJ2-5
AISETETQY
>TRBV6-6|TRBJ1-5
ASRASRGNIQPQH
>TRBV9|TRBJ2-7
ASSVGRVGEQY
>TRBV29-1|TRBJ2-5
SVEVPKAQETQY
>TRBV29-1|TRBJ2-1
SVLPTGTGGGNEQF
>TRBV7-2|TRBJ1-5
ASSFRTGSNQPQH
>TRBV14|TRBJ2-5
ASSQALQGFETQY
>TRBV13|TRBJ2-5
ASSVPSVETQY
>TRBV4-1|TRBJ2-5
ASSPSNQETQY
>TRBV30|TRBJ2-5
AWSLRGETQY
>TRBV28|TRBJ1-6
ASSRDRDSPLH
>TRBV29-1|TRBJ1-6
SVGTGDTNSPLH
>TRBV29-1|TRBJ2-6
SVRPQGAGANVLT
>TRBV10-2|TRBJ2-5
ASSDVVPQY
>TRBV5-1|TRBJ2-1
ASSLVGTGSYNEQF
>TRBV14|TRBJ1-6
ASSGTLGSPLH
>TRBV14|TRBJ2-1
ASSQELGTGQF
>TRBV7-2|TRBJ2-5
ASSLGLQETQY
>TRBV2|TRBJ2-7
ASSEAGQGSYEQY
>TRBV27|TRBJ1-6
ASRQGVYSPLH
>TRBV7-2|TRBJ2-5
ASSPSYIARETQY
>TRBV13|TRBJ1-2
ASSYGQPDYGYT
>TRBV9|TRBJ2-5
ASSVRPGETQY
>TRBV29-1|TRBJ2-5
SATGRWARETQY
>TRBV7-8|TRBJ2-3
ASSLGSYGSTDTQY
>TRBV9|TRBJ2-7
ASSSQGPWASEQY
>TRBV9|TRBJ2-5
ASSGEEAQETQY
>TRBV11-2|TRBJ1-5
ASSLNGINQPQH
>TRBV5-1|TRBJ2-7
ASSRGPGDYEQY
>TRBV29-1|TRBJ2-5
SVCLKGETQY